The clone carrying this TCR beta chain was detected only a few times. Its target is unknown. The CDR3 runs 12 residues. The germline CDR1 and CDR2 sequences are SEHNR and FQNEAQ (reference sequence). Between the trimmed V and J ends, which lost 4 bases and 7 bases, there was a span of 8 bases. The data derive from a study of T cell repertoires in cytomegalovirus infection. Study as a whole: Selected CMV epitopes included recently identified HLA-C-restricted ones as well as well-studied HLA-B-restricted ones. Shared public TCR beta signatures pointed to both CMV infection and a matching HLA type. Study outcomes and limitations: CMV carriers with the relevant HLA were identified by cumulative public TCR beta family frequency. There were HLA-C-restricted CMV-specific TCR beta clonotypes dominating the ex vivo response.

MiXCR, applied by TCRdb to the reads, yields one record per CDR3 protein. The sample records hundreds of thousands of distinct CDR3 sequences, about 33% being singletons. The rearrangement joins TRBV7-9 to TRBJ2-1, with D hard to call. The starting material was cultured CD8+ T cells from PBMCs, obtained from culture after CMV antigen stimulation. The receptor's source is a human donor in good health (CMV status not recorded). Some clones in this sample may be carry-over from other donors' samples. The CDR3 DNA reads as TGTGCCAGCAGCTCGGATCCTAATGAGCAGTTCTTC. This codes for CASSSDPNEQFF.